This T cell receptor (beta chain) was sequenced during a study of T cell changes during pregnancy in multiple sclerosis (dated by TCRdb to the late 2010s). About the full investigation: Changes in the T cell repertoire over the course of pregnancy were examined in this study in women with multiple sclerosis.

With regard to this clone: The antigen it recognizes is unknown. No qualities accompany the bases; no much larger clone lies one base away.

Library prep was done by the immunoSEQ multiplex PCR assay. TCRdb provides this immuneACCESS table in a form limited to in-frame rearrangements. Some clones are lacking; in checked studies, under half of them reflect an unresolved V gene, and why the rest are absent is not known. For this sample there are 78,000 or so clones; about 89% appear just once. 0.4% to 0.45% of the sample is held by the ten biggest clonotypes. The CDR3 numbers 15 residues from cysteine through phenylalanine. Solely the CDR3 DNA is kept, with 45 bases framed from the first base. According to the germline V gene (reference sequence), CDR1 reads LNHDA and CDR2 reads SQIVND. Cut back by 5 bases and 6 bases, the V and J ends lie 19 bases apart.

Here the chain combines TRBV19 and TRBJ1-1, and perhaps TRBD1 as D gene, on 6 matching bases. The sequence was collected from a female donor with multiple sclerosis, enrolled in a pregnancy study. The source was CD4+ T cells from peripheral blood mononuclear cells, collected before pregnancy. The nucleotide sequence reads as follows: TGTGCCAGTAGTGGGGTCGACAGGCTGCAACCTGAAGCTTTCTTT. Translated, it gives CASSGVDRLQPEAFF.